These T cell receptor beta chains were read from a single sample in a study of CD8+ T cells in alopecia areata. TCRdb's table, derived via immunoSEQ multiplex PCR, lists solely in-frame clones and lacks some. The sample shows about 150,000 clones, around 58% of them seen only once. The starting material was CD4+ T cells sorted from blood, obtained at week 0. These receptor sequences come from a human donor with alopecia areata. Both conserved end residues are part of each CDR3. A D gene is named only where the DNA matches it firmly. Clone size is not always given. Where it is, it says once, few, many or a class for expanded clones.

d_call: .; clone_size: .; j_call: TRBJ2-1; v_call: TRBV10-3; cdr3_length: 13; cdr3_aa: CAIRGSSYNEQFF; cdr3_nt: TGTGCCATCCGAGGAAGCTCCTACAATGAGCAGTTCTTC
d_call: .; clone_size: .; j_call: TRBJ2-4; v_call: TRBV4-1; cdr3_length: 11; cdr3_aa: CASSHDDIQYF; cdr3_nt: TGCGCCAGCAGCCACGACGATATTCAGTACTTC
d_call: .; clone_size: few; j_call: TRBJ2-3; v_call: TRBV19; cdr3_length: 11; cdr3_aa: CASGGTDTQYF; cdr3_nt: TGTGCCAGTGGAGGCACAGATACGCAGTATTTT
d_call: .; clone_size: few; j_call: TRBJ1-1; v_call: TRBV7-2; cdr3_length: 16; cdr3_aa: CASSPRWVGAGTEAFF; cdr3_nt: TGTGCCAGCAGCCCCCGGTGGGTGGGGGCGGGCACTGAAGCTTTCTTT
d_call: .; clone_size: .; j_call: TRBJ1-3; v_call: TRBV29-1; cdr3_length: 14; cdr3_aa: CSAARMDSGNTIYF; cdr3_nt: TGCAGCGCCGCGCGCATGGACTCTGGAAACACCATATATTTT
d_call: TRBD1; clone_size: .; j_call: TRBJ2-5; v_call: TRBV10-2; cdr3_length: 15; cdr3_aa: CASSDPQGSSETQYF; cdr3_nt: TGCGCCAGCAGTGATCCACAGGGGAGCAGCGAGACCCAGTACTTC
d_call: .; clone_size: once; j_call: TRBJ2-5; v_call: TRBV5-6; cdr3_length: 14; cdr3_aa: CASSLRFRKETQYF; cdr3_nt: TGTGCCAGCAGCTTGCGCTTCCGAAAAGAGACCCAGTACTTC
d_call: TRBD1; clone_size: .; j_call: TRBJ1-6; v_call: TRBV4-1; cdr3_length: 14; cdr3_aa: CASSRQGADSPLHF; cdr3_nt: TGCGCCAGCAGCCGACAGGGCGCGGATTCACCCCTCCACTTT
d_call: TRBD1; clone_size: few; j_call: TRBJ2-7; v_call: TRBV7-9; cdr3_length: 13; cdr3_aa: CASSLGTGGEEYF; cdr3_nt: TGTGCCAGCAGCTTAGGGACAGGGGGAGAGGAGTACTTC
d_call: .; clone_size: few; j_call: TRBJ1-3; v_call: TRBV6-6; cdr3_length: 16; cdr3_aa: CAATSWGDDSGNTIYF; cdr3_nt: TGTGCCGCCACCTCCTGGGGGGACGACTCTGGAAACACCATATATTTT
d_call: .; clone_size: .; j_call: TRBJ1-2; v_call: TRBV7-9; cdr3_length: 13; cdr3_aa: CASSIGGYYGYTF; cdr3_nt: TGTGCCAGCAGCATAGGGGGTTACTATGGCTACACCTTC
d_call: .; clone_size: .; j_call: TRBJ2-1; v_call: TRBV10-3; cdr3_length: 13; cdr3_aa: CAISESLNNEQFF; cdr3_nt: TGTGCCATCAGTGAGTCCCTAAACAATGAGCAGTTCTTC
d_call: .; clone_size: .; j_call: TRBJ1-4; v_call: TRBV27; cdr3_length: 14; cdr3_aa: CASSSNGRNEKLFF; cdr3_nt: TGTGCCAGCAGTTCTAATGGACGGAATGAAAAACTGTTTTTT
d_call: .; clone_size: few; j_call: TRBJ2-5; v_call: TRBV7-2; cdr3_length: 13; cdr3_aa: CASSPGPQETQYF; cdr3_nt: TGTGCCAGCAGTCCGGGGCCCCAAGAGACCCAGTACTTC
d_call: .; clone_size: once; j_call: TRBJ1-5; v_call: TRBV5-6; cdr3_length: 17; cdr3_aa: CASSLRSFGSSNQPQHF; cdr3_nt: TGTGCCAGCAGCTTGAGGAGTTTCGGGTCTAGCAATCAGCCCCAGCATTTT
d_call: TRBD1; clone_size: few; j_call: TRBJ2-3; v_call: TRBV2; cdr3_length: 14; cdr3_aa: CASRTGRGTDTQYF; cdr3_nt: TGTGCCAGTAGGACAGGGAGAGGAACAGATACGCAGTATTTT
d_call: TRBD2; clone_size: .; j_call: TRBJ2-5; v_call: TRBV27; cdr3_length: 14; cdr3_aa: CASSFSGGQETQYF; cdr3_nt: TGTGCCAGCAGTTTTAGCGGGGGTCAAGAGACCCAGTACTTC
d_call: .; clone_size: many; j_call: TRBJ2-3; v_call: TRBV6-5; cdr3_length: 14; cdr3_aa: CASSSGLRTDTQYF; cdr3_nt: TGTGCCAGCAGTTCGGGACTTCGCACAGATACGCAGTATTTT
d_call: .; clone_size: .; j_call: TRBJ1-2; v_call: TRBV6-5; cdr3_length: 16; cdr3_aa: CASSYTPWGGAEGYTF; cdr3_nt: TGTGCCAGCAGTTACACACCATGGGGAGGGGCGGAGGGCTACACCTTC
d_call: TRBD1; clone_size: .; j_call: TRBJ1-5; v_call: TRBV30; cdr3_length: 17; cdr3_aa: CAWSVLGTGISNQPQHF; cdr3_nt: TGTGCCTGGAGTGTACTGGGGACAGGGATCAGCAATCAGCCCCAGCATTTT
d_call: TRBD1; clone_size: .; j_call: TRBJ1-2; v_call: TRBV7-9; cdr3_length: 14; cdr3_aa: CASSSAGGNYGYTF; cdr3_nt: TGTGCCAGCAGCTCCGCAGGGGGCAACTATGGCTACACCTTC
d_call: .; clone_size: .; j_call: TRBJ2-3; v_call: TRBV4-2; cdr3_length: 13; cdr3_aa: CASSQNGADTQYF; cdr3_nt: TGTGCCAGCAGCCAAAATGGGGCGGATACGCAGTATTTT
d_call: TRBD2; clone_size: .; j_call: TRBJ2-5; v_call: TRBV4-2; cdr3_length: 16; cdr3_aa: CASSPGGAGVQETQYF; cdr3_nt: TGTGCCAGCAGCCCCGGGGGGGCCGGGGTTCAAGAGACCCAGTACTTC
d_call: TRBD2; clone_size: .; j_call: TRBJ2-5; v_call: TRBV9; cdr3_length: 17; cdr3_aa: CASSVALSGGPQETQYF; cdr3_nt: TGTGCCAGCAGCGTAGCCCTTAGCGGGGGGCCCCAAGAGACCCAGTACTTC
d_call: .; clone_size: .; j_call: TRBJ2-5; v_call: TRBV25-1; cdr3_length: 14; cdr3_aa: CASSERRTQETQYF; cdr3_nt: TGTGCCAGCAGTGAACGGCGTACTCAAGAGACCCAGTACTTC
d_call: .; clone_size: .; j_call: TRBJ1-2; v_call: TRBV7-9; cdr3_length: 18; cdr3_aa: CASSPGKVGTKANYGYTF; cdr3_nt: TGTGCCAGCAGCCCCGGGAAGGTGGGCACCAAAGCTAACTATGGCTACACCTTC
d_call: .; clone_size: .; j_call: TRBJ2-6; v_call: TRBV7-9; cdr3_length: 17; cdr3_aa: CASSLPPPGTGANVLTF; cdr3_nt: TGTGCCAGCAGCTTACCCCCGCCCGGAACTGGGGCCAACGTCCTGACTTTC
d_call: .; clone_size: few; j_call: TRBJ1-1; v_call: TRBV30; cdr3_length: 13; cdr3_aa: CAWRDGFNTEAFF; cdr3_nt: TGTGCCTGGAGGGACGGATTCAACACTGAAGCTTTCTTT
d_call: .; clone_size: .; j_call: TRBJ1-5; v_call: TRBV2; cdr3_length: 12; cdr3_aa: CASNGANQPQHF; cdr3_nt: TGTGCCAGCAACGGAGCCAATCAGCCCCAGCATTTT
d_call: .; clone_size: .; j_call: TRBJ2-7; v_call: TRBV5-6; cdr3_length: 14; cdr3_aa: CASSLGGVTYEQYF; cdr3_nt: TGTGCCAGCAGCTTGGGGGGTGTCACCTACGAGCAGTACTTC
d_call: .; clone_size: few; j_call: TRBJ2-6; v_call: TRBV30; cdr3_length: 15; cdr3_aa: CAWSLLGSGANVLTF; cdr3_nt: TGTGCCTGGAGTCTGTTGGGATCTGGGGCCAACGTCCTGACTTTC
d_call: .; clone_size: .; j_call: TRBJ2-7; v_call: TRBV2; cdr3_length: 14; cdr3_aa: CASSEGPLSYEQYF; cdr3_nt: TGTGCCAGCAGTGAGGGGCCCCTCTCCTACGAGCAGTACTTC
d_call: .; clone_size: once; j_call: TRBJ1-1; v_call: TRBV5-1; cdr3_length: 15; cdr3_aa: CASSLVARDTTEAFF; cdr3_nt: TGCGCCAGCAGCTTGGTAGCCCGGGACACCACTGAAGCTTTCTTT
d_call: TRBD1; clone_size: .; j_call: TRBJ2-5; v_call: TRBV10-3; cdr3_length: 13; cdr3_aa: CAITQDRDETQYF; cdr3_nt: TGTGCCATCACCCAAGACAGGGATGAGACCCAGTACTTC
d_call: .; clone_size: .; j_call: TRBJ1-1; v_call: TRBV7-6; cdr3_length: 13; cdr3_aa: CASSLAPNTEAFF; cdr3_nt: TGTGCCAGCAGCTTAGCGCCCAACACTGAAGCTTTCTTT
d_call: .; clone_size: .; j_call: TRBJ1-5; v_call: TRBV4-3; cdr3_length: 15; cdr3_aa: CASSQDPMGNQPQHF; cdr3_nt: TGCGCCAGCAGCCAAGATCCAATGGGCAATCAGCCCCAGCATTTT
d_call: .; clone_size: few; j_call: TRBJ2-7; v_call: TRBV5-1; cdr3_length: 14; cdr3_aa: CASSGGHTQYEQYF; cdr3_nt: TGCGCCAGCAGCGGCGGACACACGCAGTACGAGCAGTACTTC
d_call: TRBD1; clone_size: .; j_call: TRBJ1-1; v_call: TRBV27; cdr3_length: 16; cdr3_aa: CASARGTGGRGTEAFF; cdr3_nt: TGTGCCAGCGCCCGGGGGACAGGGGGCAGAGGTACTGAAGCTTTCTTT
d_call: .; clone_size: .; j_call: TRBJ2-6; v_call: TRBV6-5; cdr3_length: 16; cdr3_aa: CASSYRRVGGANVLTF; cdr3_nt: TGTGCCAGCAGTTACAGAAGGGTAGGGGGGGCCAACGTCCTGACTTTC
d_call: TRBD2; clone_size: few; j_call: TRBJ2-5; v_call: TRBV4-2; cdr3_length: 15; cdr3_aa: CASSQGSSGEKTQYF; cdr3_nt: TGTGCCAGCAGCCAAGGTTCTAGCGGGGAGAAGACCCAGTACTTC
d_call: TRBD1; clone_size: few; j_call: TRBJ1-5; v_call: TRBV7-8; cdr3_length: 18; cdr3_aa: CASREGTASYLSNQPQHF; cdr3_nt: TGTGCCAGCAGGGAGGGGACAGCCTCGTATCTAAGCAATCAGCCCCAGCATTTT
d_call: .; clone_size: few; j_call: TRBJ1-6; v_call: TRBV30; cdr3_length: 14; cdr3_aa: CAWSVVGNDSPLHF; cdr3_nt: TGTGCCTGGAGTGTAGTCGGGAATGATTCACCCCTCCACTTT
d_call: TRBD1; clone_size: few; j_call: TRBJ1-6; v_call: TRBV9; cdr3_length: 16; cdr3_aa: CASSVEGGQGNSPLHF; cdr3_nt: TGTGCCAGCAGCGTAGAAGGGGGACAGGGTAACTCACCCCTCCACTTT
d_call: .; clone_size: once; j_call: TRBJ2-6; v_call: TRBV7-2; cdr3_length: 15; cdr3_aa: CASSFKGVGANVLTF; cdr3_nt: TGTGCCAGCAGCTTCAAAGGGGTTGGGGCCAACGTCCTGACTTTC
d_call: .; clone_size: .; j_call: TRBJ1-5; v_call: TRBV30; cdr3_length: 13; cdr3_aa: CAFRAGPNQPQHF; cdr3_nt: TGTGCCTTTCGGGCAGGACCAAATCAGCCCCAGCATTTT
d_call: TRBD1; clone_size: .; j_call: TRBJ2-5; v_call: TRBV6-5; cdr3_length: 13; cdr3_aa: CASSHRTGQTQYF; cdr3_nt: TGTGCCAGCAGTCACAGGACAGGGCAGACCCAGTACTTC
d_call: .; clone_size: few; j_call: TRBJ1-2; v_call: TRBV9; cdr3_length: 14; cdr3_aa: CASSVHNPNYGYTF; cdr3_nt: TGTGCCAGCAGCGTTCATAACCCAAACTATGGCTACACCTTC
d_call: TRBD1; clone_size: once; j_call: TRBJ2-5; v_call: TRBV6-6; cdr3_length: 16; cdr3_aa: CASSYPDRGPQETQYF; cdr3_nt: TGTGCCAGCAGTTACCCCGACAGGGGCCCCCAAGAGACCCAGTACTTC
d_call: .; clone_size: few; j_call: TRBJ2-3; v_call: TRBV29-1; cdr3_length: 13; cdr3_aa: CSVENRNTDTQYF; cdr3_nt: TGCAGCGTTGAAAACCGAAACACAGATACGCAGTATTTT
d_call: TRBD2; clone_size: .; j_call: TRBJ2-3; v_call: TRBV4-1; cdr3_length: 16; cdr3_aa: CASSQNAGGLADTQYF; cdr3_nt: TGCGCCAGCAGCCAAAACGCGGGGGGGCTGGCAGATACGCAGTATTTT
d_call: .; clone_size: .; j_call: TRBJ2-5; v_call: TRBV5-1; cdr3_length: 15; cdr3_aa: CASSLSQGIGETQYF; cdr3_nt: TGCGCCAGCAGCTTGAGTCAGGGGATTGGAGAGACCCAGTACTTC
d_call: TRBD2; clone_size: .; j_call: TRBJ2-3; v_call: TRBV5-6; cdr3_length: 16; cdr3_aa: CASSLGLRGGTDTQYF; cdr3_nt: TGTGCCAGCAGCTTGGGCCTCCGGGGGGGCACAGATACGCAGTATTTT
d_call: .; clone_size: .; j_call: TRBJ2-5; v_call: TRBV28; cdr3_length: 13; cdr3_aa: CASSLGSLETQYF; cdr3_nt: TGTGCCAGCAGTTTGGGAAGTCTAGAGACCCAGTACTTC
d_call: .; clone_size: .; j_call: TRBJ1-4; v_call: TRBV2; cdr3_length: 14; cdr3_aa: CASSNQATNEKLFF; cdr3_nt: TGTGCCAGCAGCAACCAAGCAACTAATGAAAAACTGTTTTTT
d_call: .; clone_size: .; j_call: TRBJ2-7; v_call: TRBV29-1; cdr3_length: 11; cdr3_aa: CSVATHYEQYF; cdr3_nt: TGCAGCGTTGCAACCCACTACGAGCAGTACTTC
d_call: .; clone_size: .; j_call: TRBJ2-2; v_call: TRBV25-1; cdr3_length: 14; cdr3_aa: CASSEYPNTGELFF; cdr3_nt: TGTGCCAGCAGTGAATATCCGAACACCGGGGAGCTGTTTTTT
d_call: TRBD1; clone_size: few; j_call: TRBJ1-4; v_call: TRBV13; cdr3_length: 15; cdr3_aa: CASSSGQGAREKLFF; cdr3_nt: TGTGCCAGCAGCTCGGGACAGGGGGCGCGTGAAAAACTGTTTTTT
d_call: .; clone_size: few; j_call: TRBJ2-1; v_call: TRBV29-1; cdr3_length: 13; cdr3_aa: CSVGAGSYNEQFF; cdr3_nt: TGCAGCGTTGGAGCAGGGTCCTACAATGAGCAGTTCTTC
d_call: .; clone_size: .; j_call: TRBJ2-1; v_call: TRBV5-1; cdr3_length: 14; cdr3_aa: CASSLGGGADEQFF; cdr3_nt: TGCGCCAGCAGCTTGGGAGGGGGGGCCGATGAGCAGTTCTTC
d_call: TRBD1; clone_size: few; j_call: TRBJ1-1; v_call: TRBV7-2; cdr3_length: 15; cdr3_aa: CASSQAGGPYRRAFF; cdr3_nt: TGTGCCAGCAGCCAAGCAGGGGGCCCCTATCGAAGAGCTTTCTTT